Listed here are 14 T cell receptor beta chains from one sample, sequenced in a study of identical twins. TCRdb reprocessed the 5' RACE reads via MiXCR and lists one record per CDR3 protein. The repertoire holds 1.5 million to 2 million distinct CDR3 sequences, with around a third as singletons. Sequencing was done on a sample of cord blood. The receptors come from a newborn girl in good health.

The chain has TRBV6-1 and TRBJ1-2; maybe TRBD1 (5 bases). Germline loops: CDR1 MNHNS, CDR2 SASEGT. The length of the CDR3 is 13 residues. V was trimmed by 8 bases and J by 5 bases, leaving 15 bases between them. DNA of the CDR3: TGTGCCAGCCTAGGCGTCTGGGGGTATGGCTACACCTTC. Translated: CASLGVWGYGYTF.

The chain combines TRBV3-1 with TRBJ1-1, with a weak D call TRBD1 (5 bases). Trimming removed 0 bases at V and 4 bases at J, with 15 bases between. This CDR3 comprises 16 residues. From germline, CDR1 is LGHDT and CDR2 YNNKEL (reference sequence). The CDR3 sequence is CASSQDSGRWGTEAFF. CDR3 DNA sequence: TGTGCCAGCAGCCAAGATTCGGGGCGGTGGGGCACTGAAGCTTTCTTT.

The chain uses TRBV18 and TRBJ2-7; no firm D call. This CDR3 contains 12 residues. CDR1 is KGHSH, CDR2 LQKENI, per germline. V was trimmed by 3 bases and J by 6 bases, leaving 9 bases between them. The CDR3: CASSPVGSEQYF. The CDR3 DNA sequence: TGTGCCAGCTCACCGGTTGGGTCCGAGCAGTACTTC. The full variable domain, with the rest looked up from reference TRBV18 and TRBJ2-7, is NAGVMQNPRHLVRRRGQEARLRCSPMKGHSHVYWYRQLPEEGLKFMVYLQKENIIDESGMPKERFSAEFPKEGPSILRIQQVVRGDSAAYFCASSPVGSEQYFGPGTRLTVT.

This clonotype was observed a few times. The chain has TRBV12-3 or TRBV12-4 and TRBJ2-7, with 9 nucleotides matching TRBD1. The CDR3 has 13 amino acids. The junction had 5 bases not matched to a gene; V was cut back by 6 bases and J by 5 bases. CDR3 amino acids: CASRLQGAHEQYF. The CDR3 DNA reads as TGTGCCAGCAGATTACAGGGGGCCCACGAGCAGTACTTC.

V is TRBV7-9 and J is TRBJ2-1; 12 nucleotides match TRBD1. From germline, CDR1 is SEHNR and CDR2 FQNEAQ (reference sequence). J was trimmed by 8 bases and V by 5 bases; bases with no gene match: 7. CDR3 length: 15 amino acids. CDR3 nucleotides: TGTGCCAGCAGCCCGGGACAGGGGGCTTGGGATGAGCAGTTCTTC. The encoded protein is CASSPGQGAWDEQFF.

This clonotype was recorded once. CDR3 nucleotides: TGCAGTGCTGGGGACAGGGGGCAGGAGCAGTACTTC. It codes for CSAGDRGQEQYF. V is TRBV20-1 and J is TRBJ2-7, with 12 bases fitting TRBD1. Trimming at V came to 5 bases and at J to 7 bases, leaving 3 bases not matched to a gene. This CDR3 has 12 residues. Germline CDR1 and CDR2: DFQATT and SNEGSKA (reference sequence).

In its sample, this clonotype was seen a few times. The V gene is TRBV11-2, the J gene TRBJ2-4, with 9 nucleotides matching TRBD1. Losses at the gene ends were 1 base for V and 8 bases for J; bases not matched to a gene: 6. The CDR3 loop spans 15 amino acids. Looked up from germline, CDR1 is SGHAT and CDR2 is FQNNGV. The CDR3 DNA reads as TGTGCCAGCAGCTTAGGGGACAGGGTTTACGACATTCAGTACTTC. Residues: CASSLGDRVYDIQYF.

V and J are TRBV4-1 and TRBJ2-7; D gene uncertain. The CDR3 consists of 14 residues. V gave up 1 base and J gave up 0 bases, with 7 bases separating them. The V gene's germline CDR1 is MGHRA and CDR2 YSYEKL. The CDR3 is CASSQVINSYEQYF. The CDR3 DNA follows: TGCGCCAGCAGCCAAGTGATCAACTCCTACGAGCAGTACTTC.

This clonotype has a handful of counts. The rearrangement uses TRBV7-2 and TRBJ2-7; D gene uncertain. Trimming took off 3 bases at V and 0 bases at J, with 12 bases between the two ends. CDR1 and CDR2 (germline): SGHTA, FQGNSA. The CDR3 has 15 residues. This CDR3 reads CASSFSSPYSYEQYF. The CDR3 DNA is TGTGCCAGCAGCTTTTCGAGCCCCTACTCCTACGAGCAGTACTTC.

This clonotype occurred a few times. The chain couples TRBV4-1 to TRBJ1-1; no reliable D call. The length of the CDR3 is 16 residues. V was clipped by 3 bases and J by 0 bases, with 14 bases between them. Germline CDR1 and CDR2: MGHRA and YSYEKL. The CDR3 is CASSQAWQIMNTEAFF. The CDR3 DNA follows: TGCGCCAGCAGCCAGGCCTGGCAGATTATGAACACTGAAGCTTTCTTT.

This clonotype was picked up many times. V and J are TRBV10-3 and TRBJ1-2; 9 bases map to TRBD1. The CDR3 is 16 amino acids. The germline CDR1 and CDR2 sequences are ENHRY and SYGVKD. The V segment lost 4 bases and the J segment 6 bases; nucleotides outside the gene matches: 12. This CDR3 reads CAISVGTGKLGDGYTF. CDR3 DNA: TGTGCCATCAGTGTAGGGACAGGGAAGTTGGGTGATGGCTACACCTTC.

The CDR3 nucleotides read TGTGCCAGCAGTCAAGCGGGAGTTAGCACAGATACGCAGTATTTT. This encodes CASSQAGVSTDTQYF. The V and J genes are TRBV9 and TRBJ2-3; TRBD2 matches 8 bases. The CDR3 is 15 residues long. Germline CDR1 reads SGDLS; CDR2 reads YYNGEE. With V trimmed by 5 bases and J by 0 bases, 5 bases remained unmatched.

This clonotype came up a few times. The gene calls are TRBV7-8 and TRBJ2-1; TRBD2 matches 7 bases. The CDR3 contains 16 residues. Unmatched junction bases numbered 8, after V lost 1 base and J lost 5 bases. The germline V gene has CDR1 SGHVS and CDR2 FQNEAQ. Here the CDR3 DNA reads TGTGCCAGCAGCTTAGTGGTCCTAGCGGACCACAATGAGCAGTTCTTC. Protein product: CASSLVVLADHNEQFF. The complete variable domain, with remaining parts taken from reference TRBV7-8 and TRBJ2-1, reads GAGVSQSPRYKVAKRGQDVALRCDPISGHVSLFWYQQALGQGPEFLTYFQNEAQLDKSGLPSDRFFAERPEGSVSTLKIQRTQQEDSAVYLCASSLVVLADHNEQFFGPGTRLTVL.

This clonotype came up many times. The gene calls are TRBV7-2 and TRBJ1-6, with TRBD1 matching 7 bases. CDR3 length: 15 amino acids. The ends lost 5 bases at V and 8 bases at J; junction bases unmatched: 9. Germline V lookup: CDR1 SGHTA, CDR2 FQGNSA. The CDR3 spells CASSATTGLDSPLHF. The CDR3 region has the DNA TGTGCCAGCAGCGCGACGACAGGGCTGGATTCACCCCTCCACTTT.